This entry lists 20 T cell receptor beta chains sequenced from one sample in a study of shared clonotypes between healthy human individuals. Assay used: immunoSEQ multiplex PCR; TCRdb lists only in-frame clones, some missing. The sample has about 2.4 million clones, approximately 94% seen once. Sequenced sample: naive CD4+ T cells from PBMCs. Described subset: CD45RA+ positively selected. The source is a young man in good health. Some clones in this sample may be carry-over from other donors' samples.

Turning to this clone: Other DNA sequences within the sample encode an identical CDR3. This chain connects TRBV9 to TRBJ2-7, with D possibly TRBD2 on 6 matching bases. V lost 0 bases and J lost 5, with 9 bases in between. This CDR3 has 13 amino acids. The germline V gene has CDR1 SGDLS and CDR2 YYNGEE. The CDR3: CASSVGGRNEQYF. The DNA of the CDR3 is TGTGCCAGCAGCGTAGGGGGGAGGAACGAGCAGTACTTC. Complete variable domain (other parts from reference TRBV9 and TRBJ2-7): DSGVTQTPKHLITATGQRVTLRCSPRSGDLSVYWYQQSLDQGLQFLIQYYNGEERAKGNILERFSAQQFPDLHSELNLSSLELGDSALYFCASSVGGRNEQYFGPGTRLTVT.

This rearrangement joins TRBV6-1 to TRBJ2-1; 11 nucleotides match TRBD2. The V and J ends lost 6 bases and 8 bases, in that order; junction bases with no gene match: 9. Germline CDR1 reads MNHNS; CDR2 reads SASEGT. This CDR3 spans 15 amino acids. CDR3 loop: CASRIGLAGNYEQFF. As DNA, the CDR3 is TGTGCCAGCAGAATAGGACTAGCGGGCAACTATGAGCAGTTCTTC.

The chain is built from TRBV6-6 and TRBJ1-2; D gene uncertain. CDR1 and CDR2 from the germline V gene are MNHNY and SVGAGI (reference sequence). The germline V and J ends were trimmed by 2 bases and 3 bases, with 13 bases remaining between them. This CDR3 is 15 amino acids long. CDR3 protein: CASSYARPKDYGYTF. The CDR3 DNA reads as TGTGCCAGCAGTTACGCCAGACCAAAGGACTATGGCTACACCTTC.

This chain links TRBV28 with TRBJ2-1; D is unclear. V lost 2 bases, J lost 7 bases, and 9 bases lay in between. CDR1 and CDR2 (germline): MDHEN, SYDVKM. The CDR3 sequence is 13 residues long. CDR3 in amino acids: CASSLMARNEQFF. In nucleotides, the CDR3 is TGTGCCAGCAGTTTAATGGCTAGAAATGAGCAGTTCTTC.

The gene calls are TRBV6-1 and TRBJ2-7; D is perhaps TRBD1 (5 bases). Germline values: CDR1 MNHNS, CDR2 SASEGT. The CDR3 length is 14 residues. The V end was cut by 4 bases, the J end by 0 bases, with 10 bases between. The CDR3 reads CASSAGHRSYEQYF. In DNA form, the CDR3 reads TGTGCCAGCAGTGCAGGACACCGCTCCTACGAGCAGTACTTC.

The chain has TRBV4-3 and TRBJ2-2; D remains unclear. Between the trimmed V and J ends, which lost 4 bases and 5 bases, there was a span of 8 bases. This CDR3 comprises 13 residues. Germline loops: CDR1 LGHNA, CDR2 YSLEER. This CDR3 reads CASSLQRTGELFF. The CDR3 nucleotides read TGCGCCAGCAGCCTTCAGAGAACCGGGGAGCTGTTTTTT.

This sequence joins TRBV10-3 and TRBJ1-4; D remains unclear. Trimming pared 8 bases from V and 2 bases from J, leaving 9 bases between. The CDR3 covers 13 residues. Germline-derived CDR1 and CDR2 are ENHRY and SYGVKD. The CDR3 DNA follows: TGTGCCATCTCGCCGGCTACTAATGAAAAACTGTTTTTT. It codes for CAISPATNEKLFF.

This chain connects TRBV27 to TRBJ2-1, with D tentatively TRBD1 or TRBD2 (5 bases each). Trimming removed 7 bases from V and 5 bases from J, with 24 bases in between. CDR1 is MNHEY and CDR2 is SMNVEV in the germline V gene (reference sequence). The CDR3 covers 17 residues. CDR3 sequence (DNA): TGTGCCAGCAACGTATGGGGAAGGGGACGAACACACAATGAGCAGTTCTTC. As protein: CASNVWGRGRTHNEQFF.

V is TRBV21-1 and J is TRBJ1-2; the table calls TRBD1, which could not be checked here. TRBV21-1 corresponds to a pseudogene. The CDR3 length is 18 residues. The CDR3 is CASSKAPQKFRGTNGYTF. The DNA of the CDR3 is TGTGCCAGCAGCAAAGCGCCTCAAAAGTTCAGGGGGACCAATGGCTACACCTTC.

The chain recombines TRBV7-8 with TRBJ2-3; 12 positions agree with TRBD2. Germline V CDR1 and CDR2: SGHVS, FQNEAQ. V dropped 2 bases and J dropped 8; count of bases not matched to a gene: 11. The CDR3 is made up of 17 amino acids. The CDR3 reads CASSLSASGRAGGTQYF. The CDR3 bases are TGTGCCAGCAGCTTAAGCGCTAGCGGGAGGGCCGGGGGTACGCAGTATTTT.

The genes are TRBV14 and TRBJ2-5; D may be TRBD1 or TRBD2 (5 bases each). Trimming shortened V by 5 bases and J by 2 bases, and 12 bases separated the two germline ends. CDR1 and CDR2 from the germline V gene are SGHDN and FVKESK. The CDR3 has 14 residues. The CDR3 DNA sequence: TGTGCCAGCAGCTCTCCCGGGGCGCAAGAGACCCAGTACTTC. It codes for CASSSPGAQETQYF.

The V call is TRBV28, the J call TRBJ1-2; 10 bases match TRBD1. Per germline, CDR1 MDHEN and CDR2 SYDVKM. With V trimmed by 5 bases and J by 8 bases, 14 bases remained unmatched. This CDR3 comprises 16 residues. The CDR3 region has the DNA TGTGCCAGCAGTATACCGGGACAGGGGAAGGGTGGCGGCTACACCTTC. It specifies CASSIPGQGKGGGYTF.

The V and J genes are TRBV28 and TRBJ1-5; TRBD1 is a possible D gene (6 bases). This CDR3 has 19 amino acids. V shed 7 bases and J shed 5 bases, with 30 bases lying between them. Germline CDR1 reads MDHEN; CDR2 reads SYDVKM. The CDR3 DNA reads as TGTGCCAGCACCGGCATAGGGGGGGGAGGTATTGTCCCCTATCAGCCCCAGCATTTT. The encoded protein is CASTGIGGGGIVPYQPQHF. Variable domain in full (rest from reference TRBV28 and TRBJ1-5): DVKVTQSSRYLVKRTGEKVFLECVQDMDHENMFWYRQDPGLGLRLIYFSYDVKMKEKGDIPEGYSVSREKKERFSLILESASTNQTSMYLCASTGIGGGGIVPYQPQHFGDGTRLSIL.

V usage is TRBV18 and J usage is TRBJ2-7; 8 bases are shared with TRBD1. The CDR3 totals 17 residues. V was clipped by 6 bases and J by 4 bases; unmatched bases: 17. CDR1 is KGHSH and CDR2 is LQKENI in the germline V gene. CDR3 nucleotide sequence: TGTGCCAGCTCCTCGACAGGGGACGCGTCGGTCCTATACGAGCAGTACTTC. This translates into CASSSTGDASVLYEQYF.

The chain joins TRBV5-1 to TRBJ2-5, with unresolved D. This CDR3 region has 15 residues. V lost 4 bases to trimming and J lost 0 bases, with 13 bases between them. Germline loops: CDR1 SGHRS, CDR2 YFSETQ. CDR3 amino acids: CASSQSALYQETQYF. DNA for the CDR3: TGCGCCAGCAGCCAGAGCGCCCTGTACCAAGAGACCCAGTACTTC.

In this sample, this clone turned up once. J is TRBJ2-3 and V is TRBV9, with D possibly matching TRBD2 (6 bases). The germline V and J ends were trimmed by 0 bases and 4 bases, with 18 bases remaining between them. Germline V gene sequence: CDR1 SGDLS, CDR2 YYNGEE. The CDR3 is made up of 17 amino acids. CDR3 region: CASSVGGTSRPSDTQYF. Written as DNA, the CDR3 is TGTGCCAGCAGCGTAGGCGGGACTTCACGCCCATCAGATACGCAGTATTTT.

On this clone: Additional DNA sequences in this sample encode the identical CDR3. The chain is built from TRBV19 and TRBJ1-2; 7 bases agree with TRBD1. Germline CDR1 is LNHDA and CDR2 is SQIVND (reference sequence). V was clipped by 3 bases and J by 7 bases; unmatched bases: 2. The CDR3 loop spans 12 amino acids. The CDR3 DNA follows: TGTGCCAGTAGTATCGCAGGGGGTGGCTACACCTTC. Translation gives CASSIAGGGYTF.

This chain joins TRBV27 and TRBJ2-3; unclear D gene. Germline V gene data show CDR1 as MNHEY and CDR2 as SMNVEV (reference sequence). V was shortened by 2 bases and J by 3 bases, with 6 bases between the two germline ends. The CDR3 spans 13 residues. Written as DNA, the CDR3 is TGTGCCAGCAGTTTAAGACAAACAGATACGCAGTATTTT. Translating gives CASSLRQTDTQYF.

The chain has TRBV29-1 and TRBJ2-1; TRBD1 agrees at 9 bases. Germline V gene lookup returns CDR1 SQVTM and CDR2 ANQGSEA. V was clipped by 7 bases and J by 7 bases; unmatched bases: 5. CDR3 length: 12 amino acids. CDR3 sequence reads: CSGNRGQNEQFF. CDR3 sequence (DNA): TGCAGCGGAAACAGGGGGCAGAATGAGCAGTTCTTC.

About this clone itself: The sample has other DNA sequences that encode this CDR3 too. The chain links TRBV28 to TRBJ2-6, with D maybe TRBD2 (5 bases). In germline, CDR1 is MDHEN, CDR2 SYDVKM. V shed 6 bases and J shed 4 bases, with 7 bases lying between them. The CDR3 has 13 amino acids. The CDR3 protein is CASRPGGANVLTF. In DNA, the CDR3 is TGTGCCAGCAGGCCGGGGGGGGCCAACGTCCTGACTTTC.